The subject of this entry is one TCR beta chain. In its sample, this clone was seen once. Its antigen is still unknown. Within one base of it there is no much larger clone, and no base qualities were kept. This record comes from a study of Ad26.COV2.S vaccination and SARS-CoV-2 variants (dated by TCRdb to about 2021). Turning to the overall study: Donors in the vaccine arm were drawn from COV1001, a phase I-IIa trial of Ad26.COV2.S in healthy adults that was multicentre, randomized, double-blind and placebo-controlled. Ad26.COV2.S was administered intramuscularly at a dose of 5x10^10 or 1x10^11 viral particles, either as one shot or as two shots given 56 days apart. Sequencing of the TCRbeta repertoire served to evaluate the specificity and breadth of SARS-CoV-2-reactive T cell receptors following Ad26.COV2.S vaccination. The TCR-sequenced set comprised around 30 samples: some 20 Ad26.COV2.S vaccine recipients, 5 placebo recipients and 8 SARS-CoV-2 convalescent individuals. Trial participants were randomized into five groups of five, in which low-dose or high-dose Ad26.COV2.S was given once or twice, or placebo was given on both occasions. Investigators remained blinded to trial group allocation during experiments and outcome assessment. Results the study describes overall, beyond this receptor: The study was not powered to compare responses between vaccine doses or regimens. Spike-specific TCR breadth was higher in Ad26.COV2.S recipients than in placebo recipients (P = 0.0014). Comparable non-spike TCR breadth was observed between vaccine and placebo recipients, consistent with only spike being contained in the vaccine. After vaccination, substantial breadth of spike-specific CD8+ and CD4+ T cell responses was reported. According to the authors, total T cell responses may have been underestimated by the TCR breadth and depth analyses.

The junction shows trimming of 4 bases on V and 8 bases on J, and the gene matches do not reach 10 bases of it. The germline V gene yields SGDLS for CDR1 and YYNGEE for CDR2. Reading from cysteine to phenylalanine, the CDR3 counts 14 amino acids. The kept DNA is CDR3 alone, 42 bases in frame from the first base. The treatment or condition label here, explained by the study, means: around 19 received Ad26.COV2.S at low or high dose, single or two shots; about 5 received placebo; per-sample allocation not given. For vaccine and placebo recipients, the sequenced repertoires came from samples collected on day 63 after the first injection. Between 29 July and 7 August 2020, Cohort 1b enrolled 20 to 30 adults aged 18-55 years at one site in Boston, USA. Ad26.COV2.S was a replication-incompetent adenovirus type 26 vector that expressed a prefusion-stabilized SARS-CoV-2 spike protein derived from the original Wuhan strain.

The immunoSEQ Assay was used to sequence TCRbeta CDR3 regions. After extraction, genomic DNA underwent amplification by bias-controlled multiplex PCR, followed by high-throughput sequencing. Per the authors' processing: To quantify the absolute abundance of each unique TCRbeta CDR3 region, sequences were collapsed and filtered. T cell fraction was estimated by normalizing TCRbeta template counts to usable DNA, with usable DNA measured through amplification of reference genes found in all nucleated cells. Repertoire TCRs were annotated as SARS-CoV-2-specific by exact matching of V gene, CDR3 amino acid sequence and J gene to a known reactive TCR set. MIRA supplied the reference SARS-CoV-2 TCR set, which was filtered for enrichment in COVID-19-positive ImmuneCODE repertoires so that public or cross-reactive TCRs were removed. Drawing on the MIRA antigens, annotated TCRs were analysed further at the level of specific ORF or position within ORF. Breadth was defined as the number of annotated unique rearrangements divided by the total number of unique productive rearrangements, and depth was defined as the summed frequency of the annotated unique rearrangements. TCR breadth was compared between groups using two-sided Wilcoxon rank-sum tests. The table was pulled from immuneACCESS by TCRdb, which kept in-frame rearrangements only. Such tables lose some clones; where checked, under half of the loss comes from unresolved V genes, and the rest has no known cause. V, J and clone size are those of that table, while D and trimming were read from the DNA. The sample data list about 350,000 clones, and about 87% of these were observed just once. 6.4% of the sample is taken by the ten largest.

Recombination joined TRBV9 with TRBJ1-2, with 8 central nucleotides matching TRBD1. This receptor was identified in a person aged 18 to 65 who received the Ad26.COV2.S COVID-19 vaccine or a placebo. This specimen consisted of peripheral blood, obtained in a trial of Ad26.COV2.S vaccine versus placebo. The nucleotide sequence reads TGTGCCAGCAGCCCCCGGACAGGGATAGTGGGCTACACCTTC. The translation is CASSPRTGIVGYTF.